This T cell receptor beta chain emerged from a study of T cell clusters in autoimmune cytopenias. Study conclusions and caveats: Exclusive TRB clusters were about 2.8-fold more numerous in healthy donors than in active autoimmune hepatitis.

TRB was amplified from around 0.25 ug of peripheral blood genomic DNA per sample. Comment on this clonotype: The antigen is not known.

Multiplex touch-down PCR amplified TRB using TRB-A and TRB-B pools in one tube. TCRdb reprocessed the multiplex PCR reads; each CDR3 protein has one entry and no DNA is given. Recorded for this sample: some 6,900 distinct CDR3 sequences. The same specimen was also included in a second study, on T cell repertoires in aging, cancer and after chemotherapy. That source reports: In healthy donors, age-related TCR diversity loss mainly reflected lost richness. Median generation probability rose over the chemotherapy interval in each cancer cohort, suggesting rebound thymic output. Immunological memory after chemotherapy cannot be judged from the repertoire data.

The material sequenced was peripheral blood. This TCR derives from a human donor in good health.

CDR3 amino acids: CASSDSREAGELFF. V usage is TRBV6-4 and J usage is TRBJ2-2; TCRdb designates TRBD2, a call that cannot be tested without DNA. The CDR3 runs 14 residues. The germline CDR1 and CDR2 sequences are MRHNA and SNTAGT.